These T cell receptor beta chains were read from a single sample in a study of cytomegalovirus exposure and HLA in healthy donors. The method was immunoSEQ multiplex PCR; TCRdb's version includes in-frame clones alone and lacks a portion of them. Of around 210,000 clones listed, about 85% were seen once; the top ten hold around 0.38%. The source material was PBMCs. The receptor set was obtained from a male donor in good health and CMV-seropositive. The conserved cysteine and the conserved F or W are not part of the CDR3 here. The order of the fields is CDR3 protein, D gene, CDR3 length, V gene. D genes are given only for firm matches.

CDR3: ASSLDGAGPYEQY
D: .
length: 13
V: TRBV7-2

CDR3: ASSAQEVEQY
D: .
length: 10
V: TRBV13

CDR3: ASTPPGSGTGELF
D: .
length: 13
V: TRBV6-7

CDR3: SSSLASGRGNTEAF
D: .
length: 14
V: TRBV7-9

CDR3: ASSYVLLGSSYNEQF
D: .
length: 15
V: TRBV5-6

CDR3: ASSIPWTGDEQY
D: TRBD1
length: 12
V: TRBV7-2

CDR3: ASSFLASGLLEAF
D: .
length: 13
V: TRBV27

CDR3: ASTRGADSYEQY
D: .
length: 12
V: TRBV6-6

CDR3: ASSSGARTGIYEQY
D: TRBD1
length: 14
V: TRBV27

CDR3: ASSLGQGGTYEQY
D: TRBD1
length: 13
V: TRBV18

CDR3: ASSIDEALGAKNIQY
D: .
length: 15
V: TRBV19

CDR3: ATSIQAVETQY
D: .
length: 11
V: TRBV15

CDR3: ASGLGPRGADTQY
D: .
length: 13
V: TRBV12-5

CDR3: ATRSLAGYEQY
D: TRBD2
length: 11
V: TRBV19

CDR3: ASSLDPSSGELF
D: .
length: 12
V: TRBV11-2

CDR3: ASSPGTSGGYT
D: .
length: 11
V: TRBV7-8

CDR3: ASSLSAGDGGYT
D: .
length: 12
V: TRBV7-3

CDR3: AWSVQSGRTYEQY
D: TRBD2
length: 13
V: TRBV30

CDR3: ASSQDRTGFPFSSTDTQY
D: TRBD1
length: 18
V: TRBV4-3

CDR3: ASSLRTGSVINQPQH
D: TRBD1
length: 15
V: TRBV5-8

CDR3: ASSLGGRAYEQF
D: TRBD2
length: 12
V: TRBV5-6

CDR3: ASSVANRRGGYT
D: .
length: 12
V: TRBV9

CDR3: ASSKGTAGSGNTIY
D: TRBD1
length: 14
V: TRBV11-3

CDR3: ASSIFGLQETQY
D: .
length: 12
V: TRBV19

CDR3: ASRDRVYEQY
D: TRBD1
length: 10
V: TRBV27

CDR3: ASKVETGPYEQY
D: .
length: 12
V: TRBV19

CDR3: ASSTGDRGAYEQY
D: TRBD1
length: 13
V: TRBV13

CDR3: ASSSYYEQY
D: .
length: 9
V: TRBV21-1

CDR3: ASSFGLLNTEAF
D: .
length: 12
V: TRBV7-2

CDR3: ASSQVSAQGTQY
D: .
length: 12
V: TRBV4-3

CDR3: ASSLRDNLQETQY
D: .
length: 13
V: TRBV7-9

CDR3: ASSLTWGGQETQY
D: .
length: 13
V: TRBV12-1

CDR3: ASSFGRVVDEQF
D: .
length: 12
V: TRBV5-1

CDR3: ASSWTGNNEQF
D: TRBD1
length: 11
V: TRBV19

CDR3: ASSADRTNEKLF
D: .
length: 12
V: TRBV6-1

CDR3: ASLPAGDRAKNIQY
D: .
length: 14
V: TRBV5-3

CDR3: ASSDRIEVYSYEQY
D: .
length: 14
V: TRBV6-1

CDR3: ASSQDFPSYEQY
D: .
length: 12
V: TRBV4-1

CDR3: ASRPRAQGNQPQH
D: .
length: 13
V: TRBV21-1

CDR3: ASSNRGYTGELF
D: TRBD1
length: 12
V: TRBV19

CDR3: AWSVKQGRQPQH
D: TRBD1
length: 12
V: TRBV30

CDR3: ASSPGPNDYT
D: .
length: 10
V: TRBV18

CDR3: ASSSGGGNSYEQY
D: TRBD2
length: 13
V: TRBV4-2

CDR3: ASSSRQSNQPQH
D: .
length: 12
V: TRBV11-2

CDR3: ASSAPGQQETQY
D: TRBD1
length: 12
V: TRBV28